These T cell receptor beta chains were read from a single sample in a study of shared T cell receptors in the human thymus. TCRdb keeps only in-frame clones here, not all; method: immunoSEQ multiplex PCR. The sample includes 630,000 or so clones, around 87% of them seen just once. These data were likewise used in another study, on human thymus T cells.

Sequences were obtained from thymocytes. The source is a boy younger than two with a congenital heart defect. The CDR3 runs from the conserved cysteine through the conserved F or W. Each record gives: V gene, D gene, J gene, CDR3 protein. D genes are given only for firm matches.

v_call: TRBV2; d_call: TRBD2; j_call: TRBJ2-1; cdr3_aa: CASSGLAGLNEQFF
v_call: TRBV6-5; d_call: TRBD1; j_call: TRBJ1-1; cdr3_aa: CASTDRGGNTEAFF
v_call: TRBV6-5; d_call: -; j_call: TRBJ2-5; cdr3_aa: CASGDRQETQYF
v_call: TRBV9; d_call: -; j_call: TRBJ1-2; cdr3_aa: CASSPDSYGYTF
v_call: TRBV14; d_call: TRBD1; j_call: TRBJ1-4; cdr3_aa: CASSADRTGLGEKLFF
v_call: TRBV4-3; d_call: TRBD2; j_call: TRBJ2-7; cdr3_aa: CASSQDRRECHEQYF
v_call: TRBV27; d_call: -; j_call: TRBJ2-1; cdr3_aa: CASSFWGTRGNEQFF
v_call: TRBV4-1; d_call: -; j_call: TRBJ1-1; cdr3_aa: CASSQDSFGGEAFF
v_call: TRBV27; d_call: TRBD2; j_call: TRBJ2-2; cdr3_aa: CASSPHMYSGGRTGELFF
v_call: TRBV19; d_call: -; j_call: TRBJ1-5; cdr3_aa: CASSPHNRDQPQHF
v_call: TRBV27; d_call: -; j_call: TRBJ2-7; cdr3_aa: CASSSRWTVGEQYF
v_call: TRBV5-1; d_call: -; j_call: TRBJ1-5; cdr3_aa: CASSPSGFQPQHF
v_call: TRBV7-8; d_call: TRBD1; j_call: TRBJ2-7; cdr3_aa: CASSLGTGGDYEQYF
v_call: TRBV11-2; d_call: -; j_call: TRBJ2-7; cdr3_aa: CASSLVGGRTHEQYF
v_call: TRBV4-2; d_call: -; j_call: TRBJ2-5; cdr3_aa: CASSQDLQATETQYF
v_call: TRBV15; d_call: -; j_call: TRBJ1-2; cdr3_aa: CATSRDRVRANYGYTF
v_call: TRBV12-5; d_call: TRBD1; j_call: TRBJ2-7; cdr3_aa: CASGNGTDYEQYF
v_call: TRBV9; d_call: TRBD2; j_call: TRBJ2-2; cdr3_aa: CASQGRGNTGELFF
v_call: TRBV27; d_call: TRBD1; j_call: TRBJ2-1; cdr3_aa: CASSRGGQGPYNEQFF
v_call: TRBV4-1; d_call: -; j_call: TRBJ2-7; cdr3_aa: CASSQDGNPHEQYF
v_call: TRBV2; d_call: -; j_call: TRBJ1-2; cdr3_aa: CASSEVVHRINYGYTF
v_call: TRBV28; d_call: TRBD1; j_call: TRBJ1-3; cdr3_aa: CASRSRGPGNTIYF
v_call: TRBV27; d_call: -; j_call: TRBJ1-2; cdr3_aa: CASSQGVYLGGYTF
v_call: TRBV27; d_call: TRBD2; j_call: TRBJ2-1; cdr3_aa: CASSVRLAGDLNEQFF
v_call: TRBV10-2; d_call: -; j_call: TRBJ1-6; cdr3_aa: CASTSPTGTMDSPLHF
v_call: TRBV27; d_call: -; j_call: TRBJ2-7; cdr3_aa: CASSLSDREGSYEQYF
v_call: TRBV29-1; d_call: TRBD1; j_call: TRBJ2-7; cdr3_aa: CSVVDRGYEQYF
v_call: TRBV4-2; d_call: -; j_call: TRBJ1-2; cdr3_aa: CASSQSPGDGYTF
v_call: TRBV27; d_call: TRBD1; j_call: TRBJ1-1; cdr3_aa: CASSLNRFAGGGSEAFF
v_call: TRBV12-5; d_call: -; j_call: TRBJ2-1; cdr3_aa: CASVGGPGPNEQFF
v_call: TRBV7-9; d_call: -; j_call: TRBJ2-7; cdr3_aa: CASSLQGSSYEQYF
v_call: TRBV7-9; d_call: -; j_call: TRBJ2-1; cdr3_aa: CASSLELRSSADNEQFF
v_call: TRBV14; d_call: -; j_call: TRBJ2-6; cdr3_aa: CASSQMRNQTGANVLTF
v_call: TRBV29-1; d_call: TRBD1; j_call: TRBJ2-7; cdr3_aa: CSVDPTGGGSEQYF
v_call: TRBV28; d_call: TRBD1; j_call: TRBJ1-6; cdr3_aa: CASSLWICRGRNNSPLHF
v_call: TRBV11-1; d_call: -; j_call: TRBJ1-6; cdr3_aa: CASSFRDRSPNSPLHF
v_call: TRBV25-1; d_call: TRBD1; j_call: TRBJ2-5; cdr3_aa: CASSGWTGASQETQYF
v_call: TRBV28; d_call: TRBD2; j_call: TRBJ2-2; cdr3_aa: CASSFHLAGFTTGELFF